These 31 T cell receptor beta chains originate from one sample sequenced in a study of PD-L1 blockade in urothelial cancer. Repertoires were generated with immunoSEQ multiplex PCR, while TCRdb's copy carries only in-frame clones and drops some. Counted here are some 52,000 clones, around 79% occurring once; the ten biggest clones make up approximately 4.3%. Specified time point: pretreatment peripheral blood. The source material was PBMCs, sampled around atezolizumab (anti-PD-L1) treatment. Source of these receptors: a man aged 65-85 years with urothelial cancer.

The chain recombines TRBV6-1 with TRBJ2-1; 12 nucleotides agree with TRBD2. After removal of 6 bases from V and 3 bases from J, the junction contained 3 bases not matched to a gene. The CDR3 has 15 residues. From germline, CDR1 is MNHNS and CDR2 SASEGT. In DNA form, the CDR3 reads TGTGCCAGCAGCCTAGCGGGGGGGTACTACAATGAGCAGTTCTTC. It yields the protein CASSLAGGYYNEQFF.

The chain carries TRBV7-3 and TRBJ1-1; D call uncertain. Germline V gene sequence: CDR1 SGHTA, CDR2 FQGTGA. CDR3 size: 14 residues. The V gene lost 5 bases and the J gene lost 2 bases, with 12 bases spanning the gap. The CDR3 here is CASSPHGSNTEAFF. The CDR3 DNA reads TGTGCCAGCAGCCCCCACGGGTCTAACACTGAAGCTTTCTTT.

In DNA form, the CDR3 reads TGTGCCAGCAGTTACGACAGGGTCATCTACGAGCAGTACTTC. Translated: CASSYDRVIYEQYF. The V and J genes are TRBV6-5 and TRBJ2-7, with TRBD1 identical over 7 bases. The J segment lost 3 bases and the V segment lost 2 bases, leaving 4 bases of the junction unmatched. CDR3 length equals 14 residues. Germline-derived CDR1 and CDR2 are MNHEY and SVGAGI.

The chain joins TRBV2 to TRBJ2-5; TRBD2 agrees at 10 bases. Germline V CDR1 and CDR2: SNHLY, FYNNEI. V gave up 7 bases and J gave up 5 bases; unmatched junction bases: 4. This CDR3 is 13 amino acids long. Here the CDR3 reads CASNLAGAETQYF. For the CDR3, the DNA is TGTGCCAGCAACCTAGCGGGAGCTGAGACCCAGTACTTC.

The chain combines TRBV7-3 with TRBJ2-3; the D gene is possibly TRBD2 (6 bases). There are 13 residues in the CDR3. Germline CDR1 is SGHTA and CDR2 is FQGTGA. V was shortened by 5 bases and J by 6 bases, with 12 bases between the two germline ends. The CDR3 sequence is CASSVSGGDTQYF. DNA of the CDR3: TGTGCCAGCAGCGTATCAGGAGGGGATACGCAGTATTTT.

The chain joins TRBV28 to TRBJ2-5; 10 bases are a match to TRBD1. Germline assignment: CDR1 MDHEN and CDR2 SYDVKM. The ends lost 3 bases at V and 5 bases at J; junction bases unmatched: 15. The CDR3 sequence is 18 residues long. The CDR3: CASSLWQETGGARETQYF. For the CDR3, the DNA is TGTGCCAGCAGTTTGTGGCAAGAGACAGGGGGCGCCCGGGAGACCCAGTACTTC.

This chain connects TRBV2 to TRBJ2-7; D is possibly TRBD1 (6 bases). Germline assignment: CDR1 SNHLY and CDR2 FYNNEI. This CDR3 is 14 amino acids long. V shed 7 bases and J shed 0 bases, with 13 bases lying between them. The CDR3 sequence: CASTEWDNSYEQYF. The CDR3 DNA is TGTGCCAGCACCGAGTGGGACAACTCCTACGAGCAGTACTTC.

The gene calls are TRBV11-3 and TRBJ2-3; TRBD1 might be the D (5 bases). The V gene's germline CDR1 is SGHNT and CDR2 YENEEA. V was clipped by 5 bases and J by 0 bases, with 9 bases between them. This CDR3 comprises 14 residues. CDR3 loop: CASSQGASTDTQYF. CDR3 nucleotide sequence: TGTGCCAGCAGCCAAGGGGCTAGCACAGATACGCAGTATTTT.

The gene calls are TRBV5-4 and TRBJ2-5, with a possible D match to TRBD1 (6 bases). The V end lost 1 base, the J end lost 6 bases, and 13 bases lay between the germline ends. Germline V lookup: CDR1 SGHNT, CDR2 YYREEE (reference sequence). The CDR3 consists of 14 residues. DNA for the CDR3: TGTGCCAGCAGCTTGTGGCCAGGGGTAAAGACCCAGTACTTC. This translates into CASSLWPGVKTQYF. Full variable domain (remainder filled in from reference TRBV5-4 and TRBJ2-5): ETGVTQSPTHLIKTRGQQVTLRCSSQSGHNTVSWYQQALGQGPQFIFQYYREEENGRGNFPPRFSGLQFPNYSSELNVNALELDDSALYLCASSLWPGVKTQYFGPGTRLLVL.

The rearrangement links TRBV11-3 to TRBJ2-1; D not resolved. The length of the CDR3 is 13 residues. Germline values: CDR1 SGHNT, CDR2 YENEEA. The V end lost 1 base, the J end lost 9 bases, and 10 bases lay between the germline ends. This CDR3 reads CASSLGAEFEQFF. The CDR3 DNA reads as TGTGCCAGCAGCTTAGGGGCAGAATTTGAGCAGTTCTTC.

This clone was observed once. The V call is TRBV14, the J call TRBJ1-3; no definite D call. The germline V gene has CDR1 SGHDN and CDR2 FVKESK. The ends were cut back, 6 bases at V and 4 bases at J, with 10 bases in the middle. The CDR3 loop spans 13 amino acids. CDR3 loop: CASSQSLGNTIYF. CDR3 nucleotide sequence: TGTGCCAGCAGTCAATCCCTCGGAAACACCATATATTTT.

The chain carries TRBV19 and TRBJ2-7, with 7 bases fitting TRBD2. The V and J ends lost 6 bases and 3 bases, in that order; junction bases with no gene match: 11. The germline V gene has CDR1 LNHDA and CDR2 SQIVND (reference sequence). This CDR3 has 15 residues. CDR3 loop: CASSPSGTYHYEQYF. The CDR3, as DNA: TGTGCCAGTAGCCCGAGCGGGACCTACCACTACGAGCAGTACTTC.

This chain joins TRBV27 and TRBJ1-2; TRBD1 matches 7 bases. The CDR3 loop spans 15 amino acids. The germline V gene has CDR1 MNHEY and CDR2 SMNVEV (reference sequence). The trim removed 4 bases at V and 1 base at J, leaving 6 bases unmatched. CDR3 loop: CASSSTGDRNYGYTF. The CDR3 DNA reads as TGTGCCAGCAGTTCTACAGGGGACCGTAACTATGGCTACACCTTC.

The chain combines TRBV9 with TRBJ2-2, with a tentative D call TRBD2 (5 bases). Germline CDR1 reads SGDLS; CDR2 reads YYNGEE. The CDR3 runs to 14 residues. V was clipped by 6 bases and J by 4 bases, with 13 bases between them. CDR3 residues: CASMAQGSTGELFF. The DNA for the CDR3 is TGTGCCAGCATGGCCCAAGGGAGCACCGGGGAGCTGTTTTTT.

V and J are TRBV7-3 and TRBJ2-3, with 9 bases lining up with TRBD1. V lost 1 base to trimming and J lost 2 bases; unmatched junction nucleotides: 7. Per the germline V gene, CDR1 is SGHTA and CDR2 is FQGTGA. The CDR3 covers 17 residues. This CDR3 reads CASSLIGQGSHTDTQYF. The CDR3 coding sequence is TGTGCCAGCAGCTTAATAGGACAGGGGTCTCACACAGATACGCAGTATTTT. Complete variable domain (other parts from reference TRBV7-3 and TRBJ2-3): GAGVSQTPSNKVTEKGKYVELRCDPISGHTALYWYRQSLGQGPEFLIYFQGTGAADDSGLPNDRFFAVRPEGSVSTLKIQRTERGDSAVYLCASSLIGQGSHTDTQYFGPGTRLTVL.

The V and J genes are TRBV30 and TRBJ1-2; TRBD1 matches 9 bases. CDR3 length: 14 amino acids. Germline CDR1 GTSNPN, CDR2 SVGIG (reference sequence). Trimming cost V 2 bases and J 5 bases; bases outside gene matches: 6. CDR3 residues: CAWSYPGTGYGYTF. The CDR3 coding sequence is TGTGCCTGGAGTTATCCCGGGACAGGGTATGGCTACACCTTC.

This chain uses TRBV5-5 with TRBJ1-5, with a possible D match to TRBD1 (5 bases). There are 18 residues in the CDR3. V lost 4 bases and J lost 4, with 24 bases in between. Per germline, CDR1 SGHKS and CDR2 YYEKEE (reference sequence). CDR3 sequence: CASSVEGTLLGRNQPQHF. DNA of the CDR3: TGTGCCAGCAGCGTTGAAGGGACTCTTCTAGGCAGAAATCAGCCCCAGCATTTT.

The chain links TRBV5-1 to TRBJ2-4; 7 bases are a match to TRBD1. This CDR3 comprises 19 residues. CDR1 SGHRS and CDR2 YFSETQ come from the germline V gene. V lost 2 bases and J lost 1; bases outside the gene matches: 15. The CDR3 reads CASSLDRVSASRAKNIQYF. CDR3 bases: TGCGCCAGCAGCTTAGACAGGGTCTCCGCTTCGCGTGCCAAAAACATTCAGTACTTC.

CDR3 nucleotide sequence: TGTGCCAGCTCACCCCCGGGACAGGGTAGCACTGGGGCCAACGTCCTGACTTTC. This gives the protein CASSPPGQGSTGANVLTF. V is TRBV18 and J is TRBJ2-6; 9 nucleotides agree with TRBD1. This CDR3 is 18 amino acids long. Germline V gene lookup returns CDR1 KGHSH and CDR2 LQKENI. J was trimmed by 2 bases and V by 3 bases; bases with no gene match: 8.

The rearrangement uses TRBV6-1 and TRBJ2-3; D is possibly TRBD1 (5 bases). The CDR3 covers 13 residues. Between the trimmed V and J ends, which lost 10 bases and 4 bases, there was a span of 15 bases. Germline loops: CDR1 MNHNS, CDR2 SASEGT. The CDR3 DNA follows: TGTGCCACCCCCAGGGAAGGGGCAGATACGCAGTATTTT. Amino acids: CATPREGADTQYF.

This clone has ten or more counts. This chain links TRBV9 with TRBJ2-1, with TRBD2 matching over 10 bases. The CDR3 runs 14 residues. Germline V gives CDR1 SGDLS, CDR2 YYNGEE. V gave up 0 bases and J gave up 9 bases; unmatched junction bases: 3. In nucleotides, the CDR3 is TGTGCCAGCAGCGTAGAGAGCGGGGGGGGTGAGCAGTTCTTC. Protein product: CASSVESGGGEQFF.

The chain combines TRBV6-1 with TRBJ1-6; D perhaps matches TRBD1 (6 bases). Germline V gene data show CDR1 as MNHNS and CDR2 as SASEGT. This CDR3 has 15 residues. Trimming took off 0 bases at V and 8 bases at J, with 11 bases between the two ends. Written as DNA, the CDR3 is TGTGCCAGCAGTGAAGCAAGCAGGGGTTATTCACCCCTCCACTTT. Translation: CASSEASRGYSPLHF.

Only a few counts were recorded for this clone. V usage is TRBV6-5 and J usage is TRBJ1-2; a weak D match, TRBD1 (5 bases). The CDR3 contains 15 residues. Trimming removed 2 bases from V and 2 bases from J, with 12 bases in between. CDR1 is MNHEY and CDR2 is SVGAGI in the germline V gene. The CDR3 nucleotides read TGTGCCAGCAGTTACGCGACAGAGTCCAACTATGGCTACACCTTC. It yields the protein CASSYATESNYGYTF.

The V gene is TRBV4-3, the J gene TRBJ1-1; possibly TRBD1 for D (5 bases). Germline lookup yields CDR1 LGHNA and CDR2 YSLEER. Trimming took 1 base from V and 6 from J, leaving 18 bases between them. The length of the CDR3 is 16 residues. CDR3 nucleotide sequence: TGCGCCAGCAGCCAAGGGGGGGGGAGGTCCGGCGCTGAAGCTTTCTTT. This encodes CASSQGGGRSGAEAFF.

The CDR3 here is CASSGNSGASGANVLTF. CDR3 nucleotide sequence: TGTGCCAGCAGTGGTAATAGCGGCGCCTCTGGGGCCAACGTCCTGACTTTC. This chain uses TRBV2 with TRBJ2-6; D perhaps matches TRBD2 (6 bases). There are 17 residues in the CDR3. The V gene lost 4 bases and the J gene lost 0 bases, with 13 bases spanning the gap. The germline CDR1 and CDR2 sequences are SNHLY and FYNNEI.

The J gene is TRBJ2-3, the V gene TRBV6-6; a possible D gene is TRBD2 (6 bases). CDR3 length: 14 amino acids. Germline assignment: CDR1 MNHNY and CDR2 SVGAGI (reference sequence). Trimming cost V 2 bases and J 2 bases, with 8 bases left between them. In nucleotides, the CDR3 is TGTGCCAGCAGTTACGCGGGACCCACAGATACGCAGTATTTT. Amino acid sequence: CASSYAGPTDTQYF.

The chain uses TRBV10-3 and TRBJ2-7, with D possibly being TRBD1 (6 bases). The V and J ends lost 3 bases and 0 bases respectively, with 15 bases between them. The CDR3 runs 16 residues. The V gene's germline CDR1 is ENHRY and CDR2 SYGVKD. CDR3 bases: TGTGCCATCAGTGAAACCGGACAGAGCTTCTCCTACGAGCAGTACTTC. It translates to CAISETGQSFSYEQYF.

The chain recombines TRBV2 with TRBJ1-3; 9 bases map to TRBD1. The CDR3 covers 14 residues. V lost 7 bases, J lost 5 bases, and 6 bases stayed unmatched. CDR1 SNHLY and CDR2 FYNNEI come from the germline V gene. CDR3 residues: CASIAGQGRNTIYF. For the CDR3, the DNA is TGTGCCAGCATTGCGGGACAGGGCCGAAACACCATATATTTT.

The sample holds a few counts of this clone. The V and J genes are TRBV11-3 and TRBJ2-2; 9 bases are shared with TRBD2. Per germline, CDR1 SGHNT and CDR2 YENEEA. V shed 5 bases and J 6 bases; nucleotides not matched to a gene: 4. The CDR3 covers 14 residues. The CDR3 region is CASSISGSPGELFF. CDR3 in DNA: TGTGCCAGCAGCATTAGCGGGAGTCCCGGGGAGCTGTTTTTT. The complete variable domain, with remaining parts taken from reference TRBV11-3 and TRBJ2-2, reads EAGVVQSPRYKIIEKKQPVAFWCNPISGHNTLYWYLQNLGQGPELLIRYENEEAVDDSQLPKDRFSAERLKGVDSTLKIQPAELGDSAVYLCASSISGSPGELFFGEGSRLTVL.

The chain combines TRBV4-3 with TRBJ1-6; D uncertain. Trimming pared 3 bases from V and 0 bases from J, leaving 12 bases between. This CDR3 spans 17 amino acids. Germline CDR1 is LGHNA and CDR2 is YSLEER. CDR3 amino acids: CASSQEVRSSYNSPLHF. The CDR3 region has the DNA TGCGCCAGCAGCCAGGAGGTCAGGAGCTCCTATAATTCACCCCTCCACTTT.

The genes are TRBV27 and TRBJ2-5; 10 nucleotides align to TRBD2. V was pared by 7 bases and J by 11 bases, with 10 bases of the junction left unmatched. The CDR3 consists of 13 residues. Germline CDR1 and CDR2: MNHEY and SMNVEV (reference sequence). In DNA, the CDR3 is TGTGCCAGCAAGGGGACTAGCGAATTTGAGCAGTACTTC. This gives the protein CASKGTSEFEQYF.